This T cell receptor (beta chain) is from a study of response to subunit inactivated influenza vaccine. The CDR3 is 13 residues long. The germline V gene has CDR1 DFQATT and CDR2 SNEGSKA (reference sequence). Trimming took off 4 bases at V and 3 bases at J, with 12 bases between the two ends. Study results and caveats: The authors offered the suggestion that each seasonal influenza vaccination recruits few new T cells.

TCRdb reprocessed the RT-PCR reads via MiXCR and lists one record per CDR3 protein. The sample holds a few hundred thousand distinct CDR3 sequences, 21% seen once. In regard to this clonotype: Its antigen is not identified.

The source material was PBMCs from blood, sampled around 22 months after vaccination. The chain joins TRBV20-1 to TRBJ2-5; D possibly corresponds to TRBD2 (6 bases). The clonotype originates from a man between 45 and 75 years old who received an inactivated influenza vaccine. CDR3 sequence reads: CSANPGAEETQYF. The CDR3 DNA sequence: TGCAGTGCTAACCCGGGAGCGGAAGAGACCCAGTACTTC.